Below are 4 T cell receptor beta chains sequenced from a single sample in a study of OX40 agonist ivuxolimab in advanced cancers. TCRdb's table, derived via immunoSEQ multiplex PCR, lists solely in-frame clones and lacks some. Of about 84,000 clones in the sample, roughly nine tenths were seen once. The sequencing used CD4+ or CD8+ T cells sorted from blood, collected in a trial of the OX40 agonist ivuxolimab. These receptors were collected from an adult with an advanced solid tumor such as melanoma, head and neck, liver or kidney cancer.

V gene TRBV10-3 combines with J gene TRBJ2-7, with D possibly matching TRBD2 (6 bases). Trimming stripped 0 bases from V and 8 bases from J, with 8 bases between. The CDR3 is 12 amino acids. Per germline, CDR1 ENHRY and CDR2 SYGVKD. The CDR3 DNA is TGTGCCATCAGTGAGTCGGAGGGTAAGCAGTACTTC. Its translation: CAISESEGKQYF.

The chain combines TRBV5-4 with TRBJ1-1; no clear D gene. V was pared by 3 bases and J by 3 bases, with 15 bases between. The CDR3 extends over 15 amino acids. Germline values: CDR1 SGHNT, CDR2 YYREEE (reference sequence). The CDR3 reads CASSSGGREHTEAFF. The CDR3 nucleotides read TGTGCCAGCAGCTCAGGTGGGAGGGAGCACACTGAAGCTTTCTTT.

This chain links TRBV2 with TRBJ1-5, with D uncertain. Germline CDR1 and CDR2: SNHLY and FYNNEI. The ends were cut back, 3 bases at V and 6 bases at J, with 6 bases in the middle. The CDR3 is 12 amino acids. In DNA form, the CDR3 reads TGTGCCAGCAGTGAGAGTGCTCAGCCCCAGCATTTT. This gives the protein CASSESAQPQHF.

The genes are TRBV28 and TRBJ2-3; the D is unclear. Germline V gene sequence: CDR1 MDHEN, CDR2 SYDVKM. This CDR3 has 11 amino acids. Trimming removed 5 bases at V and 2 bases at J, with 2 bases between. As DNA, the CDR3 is TGTGCCAGCAGTGTCACAGATACGCAGTATTTT. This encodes CASSVTDTQYF.